Below are 4 T cell receptor beta chains sequenced from a single sample in a study of Graves' ophthalmopathy and Graves' hyperthyroidism. TCR beta CDR3 amplification used RNA transcripts. HTBI-primed first-round RT-PCR preceded second-round multiplex PCR. TCRdb redid the calling of the multiplex PCR reads with MiXCR, one entry per CDR3 protein. The table lists hundreds of thousands of distinct CDR3 sequences, roughly 20% of them singletons, with roughly 3% in the top ten. The sequencing sample was made of peripheral blood. The source of these receptors is a woman between 18 and 30 years old with stable Graves' hyperthyroidism.

This CDR3 is CASSPPRAAMNTEAFF. The CDR3 coding sequence is TGTGCCAGCTCACCACCGAGGGCAGCAATGAACACTGAAGCTTTCTTT. This chain uses TRBV18 with TRBJ1-1, with D hard to call. The CDR3 contains 16 residues. The V end was cut by 0 bases, the J end by 0 bases, with 11 bases between. Germline lookup yields CDR1 KGHSH and CDR2 LQKENI.

The chain has TRBV30 and TRBJ1-2; D gene uncertain. Looked up from germline, CDR1 is GTSNPN and CDR2 is SVGIG (reference sequence). This CDR3 spans 14 amino acids. The V end lost 4 bases, the J end lost 1 base, and 13 bases lay between the germline ends. The CDR3 here is CAWTRGIYNYGYTF. In DNA, the CDR3 is TGTGCCTGGACTAGAGGGATTTATAACTATGGCTACACCTTC. The whole variable domain, remainder taken from reference TRBV30 and TRBJ1-2, is SQTIHQWPATLVQPVGSPLSLECTVEGTSNPNLYWYRQAAGRGLQLLFYSVGIGQISSEVPQNLSASRPQDRQFILSSKKLLLSDSGFYLCAWTRGIYNYGYTFGSGTRLTVV.

The V and J genes are TRBV20-1 and TRBJ1-5, with 9 bases fitting TRBD1. The CDR3 loop spans 18 amino acids. V shed 3 bases, J shed 0 bases, and the junction held 12 bases outside the gene matches. Germline assignment: CDR1 DFQATT and CDR2 SNEGSKA (reference sequence). In nucleotides, the CDR3 is TGCAGTGCTAGTAAGCCGACAGGGGGTATTCGTAGCAATCAGCCCCAGCATTTT. Translating gives CSASKPTGGIRSNQPQHF.

This clonotype was detected ten times or more. V is TRBV20-1 and J is TRBJ2-5, with 8 bases lining up with TRBD1. The germline CDR1 and CDR2 sequences are DFQATT and SNEGSKA (reference sequence). V trimming: 2 bases; J trimming: 5 bases; junction bases outside the gene matches: 10. This CDR3 is built from 15 residues. CDR3 coding DNA: TGCAGTGCTAGACCAGGACAGGGACGGGGGGAGACCCAGTACTTC. It is translated as CSARPGQGRGETQYF.